Listed below are T cell receptor beta chains from one sample, sequenced in a study of blood T cell repertoires in COVID-19. Using immunoSEQ multiplex PCR, the repertoire was profiled, and TCRdb retains in-frame clones only, with some absent. The sample has fewer than 350,000 clones; around 88% are singletons. Sequencing was carried out using peripheral blood. These TCRs come from a woman in her 30s who had recovered from COVID-19. CDR3s include the opening cysteine and the closing phenylalanine or tryptophan. A D gene is named only where the DNA matches it firmly. Size is stated for part of the rows, as once, few or many counts, or as a class when the clone is expanded.

clone_size,v_call,j_call,d_call,cdr3_aa,cdr3_nt
NA,TRBV7-8,TRBJ2-7,TRBD1,CASSPRDRGSEQYF,TGTGCCAGCAGCCCTCGGGACAGGGGGTCCGAGCAGTACTTC
NA,TRBV10-3,TRBJ2-3,NA,CAISRGGDLTDTQYF,TGTGCCATCAGCCGCGGGGGCGATCTCACAGATACGCAGTATTTT
NA,TRBV9,TRBJ2-7,NA,CASSATPQGPSSYEQYF,TGTGCCAGCAGCGCGACGCCACAGGGACCCAGCTCCTACGAGCAGTACTTC
NA,TRBV19,TRBJ2-1,TRBD2,CASSSRQGLAGSSYNEQFF,TGTGCCAGTAGTTCAAGACAGGGACTAGCCGGGAGCTCCTACAATGAGCAGTTCTTC
NA,TRBV19,TRBJ1-1,NA,CASSIRSGIAEAFF,TGTGCCAGTAGTATTAGGTCAGGGATCGCTGAAGCTTTCTTT
NA,TRBV19,TRBJ1-2,TRBD1,CASTRSRGDYGYTF,TGTGCCAGCACCCGGAGCAGGGGGGACTATGGCTACACCTTC
NA,TRBV5-6,TRBJ2-3,TRBD2,CASSSGLAGGPRTDTQYF,TGTGCCAGCAGTTCGGGACTAGCGGGAGGGCCCCGCACAGATACGCAGTATTTT
NA,TRBV5-1,TRBJ1-1,TRBD1,CASSLQGAGNTEAFF,TGCGCCAGCAGCCTACAGGGGGCGGGGAACACTGAAGCTTTCTTT
NA,TRBV5-1,TRBJ1-2,NA,CASSPVSSATSYGYTF,TGCGCCAGCAGCCCAGTTAGCAGCGCAACTTCCTATGGCTACACCTTC
NA,TRBV19,TRBJ2-5,TRBD1,CASSTGGRETQYF,TGTGCCAGTAGTACAGGGGGTCGAGAGACCCAGTACTTC
NA,TRBV4-1,TRBJ2-2,TRBD2,CASSQAGLAGGSNTGELFF,TGCGCCAGCAGCCAAGCGGGACTAGCGGGAGGGTCTAACACCGGGGAGCTGTTTTTT
NA,TRBV6-6,TRBJ2-3,TRBD2,CATRLAGGPDTQYF,TGTGCCACCAGACTAGCGGGGGGGCCAGATACGCAGTATTTT
NA,TRBV4-2,TRBJ2-7,TRBD1,CASSHLRDSSYEQYF,TGTGCCAGCAGCCATCTCCGGGACAGCTCCTACGAGCAGTACTTC
NA,TRBV6-2/TRBV6-3,TRBJ2-1,NA,CASSSQGNNEQFF,TGTGCCAGCAGCTCACAGGGAAACAATGAGCAGTTCTTC
NA,TRBV6-5,TRBJ1-2,TRBD1,CASRKPGQGAASYTF,TGTGCCAGCAGAAAACCGGGACAGGGGGCCGCAAGCTACACCTTC
few,TRBV6-5,TRBJ1-1,NA,CASSSGLLGAFF,TGTGCCAGCAGTTCTGGACTCCTGGGAGCTTTCTTT
NA,TRBV19,TRBJ1-2,NA,CASTTANYGYTF,TGTGCCAGTACCACGGCTAACTATGGCTACACCTTC